The rows below give T cell receptor beta chains drawn from one sample of a study of identical twins. TCRdb fed the 5' RACE reads into MiXCR, producing one record per CDR3 protein. In the table there are roughly 750,000 distinct CDR3 sequences, approximately 21% of which are singletons. These same records also appear under a second study, on T cells expressing NK-cell markers.

Sequenced sample: PBMCs. Receptors were obtained from a woman between 18 and 29 years old in good health. The conserved cysteine and the conserved F or W are not part of the CDR3 here. Fields, in order: J gene, clone size, V gene, CDR3 protein. Clone size, where shown, is once, few, many, or a class for clones that have expanded.

TRBJ2-5,few,TRBV7-6,ASSFRAVRETQY
TRBJ2-3,few,TRBV10-3,ASGGAGEVGTDTQY
TRBJ2-5,few,TRBV20-1,SARYRGGLALQQETQY
TRBJ2-3,NA,TRBV5-1,ASSLVSGREDTQY
TRBJ1-2,many,TRBV5-1,ASSLGDRENGYT
TRBJ2-7,NA,TRBV9,ASSVGGDPSYEQY
TRBJ1-3,few,TRBV5-1,ASSLNGDSGNTIY
TRBJ1-1,few,TRBV12-3/TRBV12-4,ASTFTGFTEAF
TRBJ2-3,NA,TRBV20-1,SAKGLAGADTQY
TRBJ2-3,NA,TRBV7-2,ASSSPGQAQY
TRBJ2-1,many,TRBV20-1,SARSDYNEQF
TRBJ2-2,few,TRBV6-2/TRBV6-3,ASVIGELF
TRBJ1-2,many,TRBV12-3/TRBV12-4,ASSLGTGAYGYT
TRBJ2-1,few,TRBV6-1,ASSQSGRGDEQF
TRBJ2-1,once,TRBV4-3,ASSQVELAGSYNEQF
TRBJ2-7,few,TRBV7-2,ASSLDRERY
TRBJ2-1,few,TRBV12-3/TRBV12-4,ASSFVLTGGGDEQF
TRBJ1-3,few,TRBV11-1,ASRLTTASGNTIY
TRBJ1-1,NA,TRBV5-1,ASSLTGQNEAF
TRBJ1-5,NA,TRBV5-5,ASSLDTDQPQH
TRBJ1-2,NA,TRBV5-1,ASSGDGSYGYT
TRBJ2-3,NA,TRBV5-1,ASTGQGPLVGTQY
TRBJ2-3,NA,TRBV29-1,SARTGFHSTDTQY
TRBJ2-1,few,TRBV2,ASSDTLEQF
TRBJ1-2,NA,TRBV2,ASSEGHTGYT
TRBJ2-3,NA,TRBV7-9,ASSPGQLYGDTQY
TRBJ2-3,many,TRBV5-6,ASSLALAGATDTQY
TRBJ1-1,few,TRBV12-3/TRBV12-4,ASKGGSEAF
TRBJ2-7,few,TRBV20-1,SAETVGGRPYEQY
TRBJ2-1,NA,TRBV29-1,SAPGQKNEQF
TRBJ1-4,many,TRBV6-1,ASSPGTGNEKLF
TRBJ2-1,NA,TRBV12-3/TRBV12-4,ASSLATGTSVAGQF
TRBJ2-2,NA,TRBV6-1,ASTIRGARANTGELF
TRBJ2-1,NA,TRBV12-5,ASGLVLGREVYNEQF
TRBJ1-1,few,TRBV29-1,SVRDRGNTEAF
TRBJ2-4,NA,TRBV12-3/TRBV12-4,ASSRNRGHGKNIQY
TRBJ2-6,many,TRBV7-2,ASSLGYGANVLT
TRBJ2-7,NA,TRBV7-9,ASSGQDREQY
TRBJ1-2,few,TRBV6-1,ASRIGTYYGYT
TRBJ2-1,NA,TRBV18,ASSPSLGGPEQF
TRBJ2-3,NA,TRBV9,ASSAPGAGETDTQY
TRBJ2-4,NA,TRBV18,ASSPRTSQSYGNIQY
TRBJ2-7,NA,TRBV12-5,ASGLGGDYEQY
TRBJ2-1,many,TRBV20-1,SASREGNEQF
TRBJ1-2,many,TRBV12-3/TRBV12-4,ASSLGRTFYT
TRBJ2-7,many,TRBV12-3/TRBV12-4,ASSPGGEPGEQY
TRBJ2-7,NA,TRBV12-3/TRBV12-4,ASSYILAGEQY
TRBJ2-3,few,TRBV4-3,ASSRQWASGTSTDTQY
TRBJ1-5,many,TRBV20-1,SASSGAQPQH
TRBJ2-1,NA,TRBV7-2,ASSLAPRQYNEQF
TRBJ2-5,few,TRBV6-1,ASRDPGSLRETQY
TRBJ2-1,NA,TRBV11-2,ASSPNRGRAYNEQF
TRBJ1-2,NA,TRBV4-3,ASSQDRGSGFYGYT